Listed below are T cell receptor beta chains from one sample, sequenced in a study of beta chain features in type 1 diabetes. The method was immunoSEQ multiplex PCR; TCRdb's version includes in-frame clones alone and lacks a portion of them. Of 150,000 to 200,000 clones in the sample, about 63% were seen once. Sample: naive CD4+ T cells from blood. Every receptor here comes from a man aged 30 to 39 with type 1 diabetes. CDR3s include the opening cysteine and the closing phenylalanine or tryptophan. A D gene is named only where the DNA matches it firmly. Some rows have no size entry. The others give once, few or many, or a class for an expanded clone.

>TRBJ2-7|NA|13|TRBV7-9|NA
TGTGCCAGCAGCTTAGAGATCCCTACGGAGCAGTACTTC
CASSLEIPTEQYF
>TRBJ2-3|NA|14|TRBV10-3|TRBD1
TGTGCCATCAGGCTGACAGGGATGGGAGATACGCAGTATTTT
CAIRLTGMGDTQYF
>TRBJ2-4|NA|14|TRBV9|TRBD1
TGTGCCAGCAGCCTAGATACGCAGGGGGACATTCAGTACTTC
CASSLDTQGDIQYF
>TRBJ2-5|NA|14|TRBV9|NA
TGTGCCAGCAGCGTTACTGGGTACCAAGAGACCCAGTACTTC
CASSVTGYQETQYF
>TRBJ2-3|once|14|TRBV7-2|NA
TGTGCCAGCAGCCGGGACCGAACCACAGATACGCAGTATTTT
CASSRDRTTDTQYF
>TRBJ2-2|NA|13|TRBV10-3|NA
TGTGCCATCAGATCCAATTACACCGGGGAGCTGTTTTTT
CAIRSNYTGELFF
>TRBJ2-3|once|14|TRBV2|NA
TGTGCCAGCAGTGAACTTCTATCCACAGATACGCAGTATTTT
CASSELLSTDTQYF
>TRBJ2-5|few|15|TRBV5-1|TRBD1
TGCGCCAGCAGCCAGACAGGGGCCCAGCGGGAGACCCAGTACTTC
CASSQTGAQRETQYF
>TRBJ1-3|NA|14|TRBV30|NA
TGTGCCTGGAGCGCTGGGACGGCTGGAAACACCATATATTTT
CAWSAGTAGNTIYF
>TRBJ2-1|NA|13|TRBV29-1|NA
TGCAGCGTGGGGAGACAGGTGTACAATGAGCAGTTCTTC
CSVGRQVYNEQFF
>TRBJ2-5|few|13|TRBV30|NA
TGTGCCTGGAGTAGGACAGTCCAAGAGACCCAGTACTTC
CAWSRTVQETQYF
>TRBJ1-2|NA|14|TRBV7-2|TRBD1
TGTGCCAGCAGCTTCTACGACAGGGTCTATGGCTACACCTTC
CASSFYDRVYGYTF
>TRBJ2-7|NA|13|TRBV29-1|NA
TGCAGCGTTGAAACACAGGGTTTCAACGAGCAGTACTTC
CSVETQGFNEQYF
>TRBJ1-4|once|13|TRBV19|NA
TGTGCCAGTAATCCCGGGGCCGCCGAAAAACTGTTTTTT
CASNPGAAEKLFF
>TRBJ2-1|NA|16|TRBV7-9|TRBD2
TGTGCCAGCAGGCCCCTAGCGGGGAGGCCCGCAGCCGAGCAGTTCTTC
CASRPLAGRPAAEQFF
>TRBJ1-6|NA|12|TRBV30|TRBD1
TGTGCCGTGACAGGGGCTCATTCACCCCTCCACTTT
CAVTGAHSPLHF
>TRBJ2-5|NA|13|TRBV7-6|NA
TGTGCCAGCAGCTTTAGCTGGCAAGAGACCCAGTACTTC
CASSFSWQETQYF
>TRBJ2-1|NA|13|TRBV5-4|NA
TGTGCCAGCAGCCGGGCTATGAACGATGAGCAGTTCTTC
CASSRAMNDEQFF
>TRBJ1-2|NA|15|TRBV29-1|TRBD1
TGCAGCGTTGAAGATCCGGACAGGGTCCCTTATGGCTACACCTTC
CSVEDPDRVPYGYTF
>TRBJ2-3|NA|13|TRBV9|NA
TGTGCCAGCAGCGTCACCCTCACAGATACGCAGTATTTT
CASSVTLTDTQYF
>TRBJ2-4|NA|15|TRBV28|NA
TGTGCCAGCAGTCCCGCCCATTTTTACAAAAACATTCAGTACTTC
CASSPAHFYKNIQYF
>TRBJ1-6|NA|14|TRBV5-1|NA
TGCGCCAGCAAGCCCCAGGAAGGGGAATATCCCCTCCACTTT
CASKPQEGEYPLHF
>TRBJ2-3|NA|11|TRBV28|NA
TGTGCCAGCAGTAATCCAGATACGCAGTATTTT
CASSNPDTQYF
>TRBJ2-2|NA|14|TRBV2|NA
TGTGCCAGTAACGGGCCCCGCGTGACCGGGGAGCTGTTTTTT
CASNGPRVTGELFF
>TRBJ2-6|few|17|TRBV18|NA
TGTGCCAGCTCACGAACGGACGGAGCCTCTGGGGCCAACGTCCTGACTTTC
CASSRTDGASGANVLTF
>TRBJ2-7|NA|13|TRBV7-9|NA
TGTGCCAGCAGCTTAAGTAGGGAAACCGAGCAGTACTTC
CASSLSRETEQYF
>TRBJ1-4|NA|14|TRBV21-1|NA
TGTGCCAGCAACCCACGAGGAGCTAATGAAAAACTGTTTTTT
CASNPRGANEKLFF
>TRBJ1-2|few|13|TRBV2|NA
TGTGCCAGCAGCCTGCGGCAGGGGAATGGCTACACCTTC
CASSLRQGNGYTF
>TRBJ2-4|NA|13|TRBV7-8|NA
TGTGCCAGCAGCTTGAGCAGAGAAAACATTCAGTACTTC
CASSLSRENIQYF
>TRBJ1-3|NA|14|TRBV29-1|NA
TGCAGCGTTGCAGGACGGAGCTCTGGAAACACCATATATTTT
CSVAGRSSGNTIYF
>TRBJ2-7|NA|16|TRBV25-1|TRBD2
TGTGCCAGCAGTGACTTAGGGACTAGCGTTGCCTACGAGCAGTACTTC
CASSDLGTSVAYEQYF